Listed here are 14 T cell receptor beta chains from one sample, sequenced in a study of blood T cell repertoires in COVID-19. Only in-frame clones appear in the TCRdb table, and some are missing; sequencing was by immunoSEQ multiplex PCR. The data show around 250,000 clones, with 80% to 90% seen just once and about 9.4% held by the top ten. Sequenced sample: peripheral blood. These receptors were obtained from a woman between 65 and 79 years old with COVID-19, enrolled during active disease.

This chain uses TRBV6-6 with TRBJ1-2; 10 bases line up with TRBD1. Germline assignment: CDR1 MNHNY and CDR2 SVGAGI (reference sequence). Trimming at V came to 6 bases and at J to 6 bases, leaving 10 bases not matched to a gene. The length of the CDR3 is 15 residues. The CDR3: CASRTGGGEEHGYTF. The CDR3 nucleotides are TGTGCCAGCAGGACAGGGGGCGGAGAGGAACATGGCTACACCTTC.

V usage is TRBV14 and J usage is TRBJ1-4, with D unclear. The CDR3 sequence is 15 residues long. V was pared by 1 base and J by 0 bases, with 6 bases between. Germline assignment: CDR1 SGHDN and CDR2 FVKESK. DNA for the CDR3: TGTGCCAGCAGCCAAGGCGGTGCAACTAATGAAAAACTGTTTTTT. This translates into CASSQGGATNEKLFF.

The chain couples TRBV28 to TRBJ2-1; TRBD2 matches at 10 bases. V gave up 6 bases and J gave up 7 bases; unmatched junction bases: 9. This CDR3 has 15 residues. Per germline, CDR1 MDHEN and CDR2 SYDVKM. CDR3 sequence: CASRGGSGRVNEQFF. In nucleotides, the CDR3 is TGTGCCAGCAGGGGAGGCAGCGGGAGGGTGAATGAGCAGTTCTTC.

The chain has TRBV28 and TRBJ2-5, with 11 bases identical to TRBD1. The CDR3 has 15 residues. The V gene's germline CDR1 is MDHEN and CDR2 SYDVKM. V trimming: 7 bases; J trimming: 5 bases; junction bases outside the gene matches: 9. The CDR3 DNA reads TGTGCCAGCACCCGGACAGGGGGCGAAGGCGAGACCCAGTACTTC. Protein product: CASTRTGGEGETQYF. The full variable domain, rest sourced from reference TRBV28 and TRBJ2-5, is DVKVTQSSRYLVKRTGEKVFLECVQDMDHENMFWYRQDPGLGLRLIYFSYDVKMKEKGDIPEGYSVSREKKERFSLILESASTNQTSMYLCASTRTGGEGETQYFGPGTRLLVL.

The rearrangement joins TRBV30 to TRBJ1-5; unclear D gene. Germline CDR1 is GTSNPN and CDR2 is SVGIG (reference sequence). The CDR3 runs 13 residues. V gave up 5 bases and J gave up 1 base, with 9 bases separating them. This chain's CDR3 is CAWAPGSNQPQHF. In nucleotides, the CDR3 is TGTGCCTGGGCTCCCGGGAGCAATCAGCCCCAGCATTTT.

This chain links TRBV7-2 with TRBJ2-3; 9 positions match TRBD1. The V gene end was trimmed by 5 bases and the J gene end by 0 bases; junction bases not matched to a gene: 12. The CDR3 has 18 amino acids. From germline, CDR1 is SGHTA and CDR2 FQGNSA. In DNA form, the CDR3 reads TGTGCCAGCAGCCCTACAGGGGGCGCAGCGTCTAGCACAGATACGCAGTATTTT. Its translation: CASSPTGGAASSTDTQYF.

The chain couples TRBV9 to TRBJ2-3; TRBD2 aligns across 7 bases. The CDR3 consists of 16 residues. The V gene's germline CDR1 is SGDLS and CDR2 YYNGEE. The J segment lost 1 base and the V segment lost 3 bases, leaving 8 bases of the junction unmatched. CDR3 in DNA: TGTGCCAGCAGCGCAGCCGGGACTATCCGCACAGATACGCAGTATTTT. Translation: CASSAAGTIRTDTQYF.

The CDR3 nucleotides are TGTGCCAGCAGGGCAACTAGCGGGGCCGGGGAGACCCAGTACTTC. Protein sequence: CASRATSGAGETQYF. This chain links TRBV2 with TRBJ2-5; 10 bases match TRBD2. The CDR3 is 15 amino acids. J was trimmed by 5 bases and V by 6 bases; bases with no gene match: 9. Per germline, CDR1 SNHLY and CDR2 FYNNEI.

The chain has TRBV11-3 and TRBJ1-1; possibly TRBD1 for D (6 bases). The germline V gene encodes CDR1 SGHNT and CDR2 YENEEA. V dropped 5 bases and J dropped 4 bases, with 14 bases sitting between them. The CDR3 extends over 14 amino acids. The CDR3 region has the DNA TGTGCCAGCAGCCTACTAACAGGGATCACTGAAGCTTTCTTT. Protein: CASSLLTGITEAFF. The entire variable domain, with the rest obtained from reference TRBV11-3 and TRBJ1-1, is as follows: EAGVVQSPRYKIIEKKQPVAFWCNPISGHNTLYWYLQNLGQGPELLIRYENEEAVDDSQLPKDRFSAERLKGVDSTLKIQPAELGDSAVYLCASSLLTGITEAFFGQGTRLTVV.

This clone was detected a few times. The chain carries TRBV27 and TRBJ1-1, with TRBD1 matching 9 bases. The V gene's germline CDR1 is MNHEY and CDR2 SMNVEV (reference sequence). After removal of 5 bases from V and 9 bases from J, the junction contained 7 bases not matched to a gene. CDR3 length: 13 amino acids. The CDR3 here is CASSPRQGGQAFF. The CDR3 nucleotides read TGTGCCAGCAGTCCTCGACAGGGGGGACAAGCTTTCTTT.

Here the CDR3 reads CASRYTGGISNEQFF. The CDR3 DNA sequence: TGTGCCAGCAGGTACACAGGGGGGATCAGTAATGAGCAGTTCTTC. J is TRBJ2-1 and V is TRBV6-6; 8 bases line up with TRBD1. The V segment lost 6 bases and the J segment 7 bases; nucleotides outside the gene matches: 11. CDR1 is MNHNY and CDR2 is SVGAGI in the germline V gene (reference sequence). The CDR3 spans 15 residues.

The chain is built from TRBV19 and TRBJ2-2; tentative D call: TRBD2 (5 bases). Germline lookup yields CDR1 LNHDA and CDR2 SQIVND (reference sequence). The germline V and J ends were trimmed by 4 bases and 4 bases, with 16 bases remaining between them. This CDR3 spans 16 amino acids. The CDR3 spells CASSTTAVAGTGELFF. For the CDR3, the DNA is TGTGCCAGTAGTACCACAGCCGTGGCGGGCACCGGGGAGCTGTTTTTT. The full variable domain, rest sourced from reference TRBV19 and TRBJ2-2, is DGGITQSPKYLFRKEGQNVTLSCEQNLNHDAMYWYRQDPGQGLRLIYYSQIVNDFQKGDIAEGYSVSREKKESFPLTVTSAQKNPTAFYLCASSTTAVAGTGELFFGEGSRLTVL.

This clone appeared once. The CDR3 region is CASSTDRYGYTF. DNA of the CDR3: TGTGCCAGCAGCACGGACAGGTACGGCTACACCTTC. The chain combines TRBV7-2 with TRBJ1-2; 7 bases align to TRBD1. The trim removed 5 bases at V and 8 bases at J, leaving 5 bases unmatched. Germline CDR1 reads SGHTA; CDR2 reads FQGNSA. The CDR3 covers 12 residues.

The count of this clone is one. The V call is TRBV29-1, the J call TRBJ1-2, with D perhaps TRBD1 (5 bases). The V gene's germline CDR1 is SQVTM and CDR2 ANQGSEA. This CDR3 contains 16 residues. V gave up 0 bases and J gave up 4 bases, with 18 bases separating them. The CDR3 DNA sequence: TGCAGCGTTGAAGACCTTGAGCCCGGGGGAGGCTATGGCTACACCTTC. It yields the protein CSVEDLEPGGGYGYTF.